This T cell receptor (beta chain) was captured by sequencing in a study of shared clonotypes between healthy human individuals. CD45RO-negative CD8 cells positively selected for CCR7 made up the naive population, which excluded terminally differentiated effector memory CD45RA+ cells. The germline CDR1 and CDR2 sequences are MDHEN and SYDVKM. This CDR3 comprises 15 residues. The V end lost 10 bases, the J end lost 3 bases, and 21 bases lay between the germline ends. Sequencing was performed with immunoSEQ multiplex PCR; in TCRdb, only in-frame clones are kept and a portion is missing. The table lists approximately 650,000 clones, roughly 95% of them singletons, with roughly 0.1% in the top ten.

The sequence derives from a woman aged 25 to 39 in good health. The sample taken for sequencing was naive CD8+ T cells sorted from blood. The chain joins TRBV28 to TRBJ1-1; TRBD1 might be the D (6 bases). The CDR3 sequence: CATIFTGWGDTEAFF. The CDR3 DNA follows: TGTGCCACCATCTTTACAGGGTGGGGGGACACTGAAGCTTTCTTT.